This T cell receptor beta chain was retrieved from a study of T cell responses to AZD1222 COVID-19 vaccine. Notes on the study in general: At baseline, just five to seven AZD1222 recipients tested seropositive. Spike-specific TCR breadth and depth grew following two AZD1222 doses. Nearly half of the spike-specific TCRs reportedly recognize variant regions that carry no mutations. Most donors were white British and more were female, and clonal diversity was possibly underestimated.

Between the trimmed V and J ends, which lost 3 bases and 6 bases, there was a span of 18 bases. This CDR3 has 15 residues. Per the germline V gene, CDR1 is LNHDA and CDR2 is SQIVND (reference sequence). On this clone: Its antigen remains unidentified.

Measured with immunoSEQ multiplex PCR; TCRdb has only the in-frame clones, and not every one. The sample holds roughly 100,000 clones, around 94% seen once. The chain joins TRBV19 to TRBJ2-7; the D gene is possibly TRBD1 (6 bases). This TCR was sampled from an adult in good health. The sample here was peripheral blood, taken on day 0 of AZD1222 vaccination. CDR3 coding DNA: TGTGCCAGTAGTATCCACCCGGACAGTTTTGGCGAGCAGTACTTC. Translation: CASSIHPDSFGEQYF.